Listed below are T cell receptor beta chains from one sample, sequenced in a study of blood T cell repertoires in COVID-19. Using immunoSEQ multiplex PCR, the repertoire was profiled, and TCRdb retains in-frame clones only, with some absent. The table shows some 200,000 clones, with 88% occurring only once. The sequenced sample was peripheral blood. These receptors all come from a young man with active or convalescent COVID-19. Both conserved end residues are part of each CDR3. A D gene is named only where the DNA matches it firmly. Size is stated for part of the rows, as once, few or many counts, or as a class when the clone is expanded.

v_gene	j_gene	len	abundance	d_gene	CDR3aa	CDR3nt
TRBV27	TRBJ2-1	16	-	TRBD1	CASSLLGDRSYNEQFF	TGTGCCAGCAGTTTATTGGGGGACAGATCATACAATGAGCAGTTCTTC
TRBV27	TRBJ2-1	15	-	-	CASSLGQFLHNEQFF	TGTGCCAGCAGTTTAGGACAGTTTTTACACAATGAGCAGTTCTTC
TRBV28	TRBJ1-1	15	-	TRBD1	CASSLSDRVRTEAFF	TGTGCCAGCAGTCTAAGTGACAGGGTACGAACTGAAGCTTTCTTT
TRBV30	TRBJ2-1	17	-	TRBD2	CAWSERVRLAAYNEQFF	TGTGCCTGGAGTGAAAGGGTACGACTAGCGGCCTACAATGAGCAGTTCTTC
TRBV5-5	TRBJ1-1	14	few	-	CASSLASREAEAFF	TGTGCCAGCAGCTTGGCCAGCAGGGAGGCTGAAGCTTTCTTT
TRBV10-2	TRBJ1-1	16	-	-	CASSEPRGAPNTEAFF	TGCGCCAGCAGTGAGCCCCGTGGAGCTCCGAACACTGAAGCTTTCTTT
TRBV9	TRBJ2-7	14	-	TRBD2	CASSVTGGSGEQYF	TGTGCCAGCAGCGTAACGGGCGGGAGTGGAGAGCAGTACTTC
TRBV5-1	TRBJ1-2	14	-	-	CASSPRRDNYGYTF	TGCGCCAGCAGCCCTAGACGGGATAACTATGGCTACACCTTC
TRBV27	TRBJ2-1	15	-	TRBD1	CASSFGDRVYDEQFF	TGTGCCAGCAGTTTCGGTGACAGGGTTTACGATGAGCAGTTCTTC
TRBV18	TRBJ1-1	13	-	TRBD1	CASSPGEGGRAFF	TGTGCCAGCTCACCGGGAGAAGGGGGCCGGGCTTTCTTT
TRBV11-3	TRBJ1-1	14	-	TRBD1	CASSYGQGATEAFF	TGTGCCAGCAGCTACGGACAGGGTGCCACTGAAGCTTTCTTT
TRBV2	TRBJ1-5	15	few	TRBD1	CASSDGTGPNQPQHF	TGTGCCAGCAGTGACGGGACAGGTCCAAATCAGCCCCAGCATTTT
TRBV19	TRBJ2-7	14	-	-	CASSIPGGNYEQYF	TGTGCCAGTAGTATCCCAGGAGGAAACTACGAGCAGTACTTC
TRBV14	TRBJ1-1	12	-	-	CASSQRGTEAFF	TGTGCCAGCAGCCAGAGGGGGACTGAAGCTTTCTTT
TRBV5-1	TRBJ2-7	13	-	TRBD1	CASSLGQGNEQYF	TGCGCCAGCAGCCTGGGACAGGGGAACGAGCAGTACTTC
TRBV5-5	TRBJ2-7	13	-	-	CASSFWGAYEQYF	TGTGCCAGCAGCTTCTGGGGGGCCTACGAGCAGTACTTC
TRBV3-1/TRBV3-2	TRBJ2-5	15	-	-	CASSQVSPGVETQYF	TGTGCCAGCAGCCAAGTCTCCCCGGGGGTCGAGACCCAGTACTTC
TRBV12-5	TRBJ2-5	17	-	TRBD2	CASGPRLAGGPGETQYF	TGTGCTAGTGGACCTCGACTAGCGGGAGGCCCCGGGGAGACCCAGTACTTC
TRBV28	TRBJ2-7	14	-	-	CASSLATSSYEQYF	TGTGCCAGCAGCTTAGCCACTAGCAGCTACGAGCAGTACTTC
TRBV2	TRBJ2-5	16	-	TRBD2	CASTLLAGGVGETQYF	TGTGCCAGCACTCTTCTAGCGGGAGGGGTGGGGGAGACCCAGTACTTC
TRBV29-1	TRBJ2-2	16	-	TRBD1	CSVEAWDRGDTGELFF	TGCAGCGTTGAAGCCTGGGACAGGGGCGACACCGGGGAGCTGTTTTTT
TRBV14	TRBJ1-2	13	-	-	CASSLRTDYGYTF	TGTGCCAGCAGCCTTAGGACAGATTATGGCTACACCTTC
TRBV11-2	TRBJ1-6	13	-	-	CASSSPVRSPLHF	TGTGCCAGCAGCTCCCCAGTGAGGTCACCCCTCCACTTT
TRBV10-3	TRBJ1-2	13	-	-	CAISEDRYGGYTF	TGTGCCATCAGTGAGGACAGGTACGGTGGCTACACCTTC
TRBV6-1	TRBJ1-3	14	-	-	CASNEGYQGGTIYF	TGTGCCAGCAATGAAGGTTATCAGGGAGGCACCATATATTTT
TRBV7-8	TRBJ2-1	16	-	-	CASSLFARLGENEQFF	TGTGCCAGCAGCTTATTCGCGAGACTAGGTGAAAATGAGCAGTTCTTC
TRBV6-4	TRBJ2-7	13	-	TRBD1	CASSATGASEQYF	TGTGCCAGCAGTGCCACAGGGGCCAGCGAGCAGTACTTC
TRBV28	TRBJ2-1	15	once	-	CASTSPGESYNEQFF	TGTGCCAGCACTAGCCCAGGGGAATCCTACAATGAGCAGTTCTTC
TRBV15	TRBJ2-2	13	once	-	CATSRDFAGELFF	TGTGCCACCAGCAGAGACTTCGCCGGGGAGCTGTTTTTT
TRBV18	TRBJ1-5	16	-	TRBD1	CASSPRGPTGNQPQHF	TGTGCCAGCTCACCGAGGGGGCCGACAGGGAATCAGCCCCAGCATTTT
TRBV27	TRBJ2-1	15	-	TRBD2	CATKQREGLLNEQFF	TGTGCCACCAAACAGCGGGAGGGCCTTTTGAATGAGCAGTTCTTC
TRBV9	TRBJ1-5	15	-	TRBD1	CASSENGQGWQPQHF	TGTGCCAGCTCTGAAAATGGACAGGGGTGGCAGCCCCAGCATTTT
TRBV10-3	TRBJ1-5	16	few	-	CAISESAGRSGQPQHF	TGTGCCATCAGTGAGTCGGCAGGGCGGTCGGGTCAGCCCCAGCATTTT
TRBV30	TRBJ2-1	14	-	-	CAWRDLLGNREQFF	TGTGCCTGGAGGGATCTTCTAGGGAACAGGGAGCAGTTCTTC
TRBV7-9	TRBJ2-7	14	-	-	CASSRPDTDYEQYF	TGTGCCAGCAGCCGACCGGACACCGACTACGAGCAGTACTTC
TRBV7-3	TRBJ2-1	15	-	TRBD2	CASSSTSGREDEQFF	TGTGCCAGCAGCTCGACTAGCGGGAGGGAGGATGAGCAGTTCTTC
TRBV6-2/TRBV6-3	TRBJ2-3	14	-	TRBD1	CASSYPQGEDTQYF	TGTGCCAGCAGTTACCCACAGGGGGAAGATACGCAGTATTTT
TRBV19	TRBJ1-4	14	-	-	CASSQTATNEKLFF	TGTGCCAGTAGTCAGACAGCAACTAATGAAAAACTGTTTTTT
TRBV28	TRBJ2-7	17	-	TRBD1	CASTSPPGTGRPYEQYF	TGTGCCAGCACCTCCCCCCCCGGGACAGGGAGGCCCTACGAGCAGTACTTC
TRBV28	TRBJ2-3	16	-	-	CASSLPAGPSTDTQYF	TGTGCCAGCAGTTTACCGGCGGGGCCTAGCACAGATACGCAGTATTTT
TRBV5-4	TRBJ2-3	13	-	-	CASRASGGDTQYF	TGTGCCAGCAGAGCATCGGGTGGAGATACGCAGTATTTT
TRBV11-2	TRBJ1-2	14	-	TRBD1	CASSPTTGGYGYTF	TGTGCCAGCAGCCCCACGACAGGGGGCTATGGCTACACCTTC
TRBV7-8	TRBJ2-1	16	-	-	CASSLVEVSSYNEQFF	TGTGCCAGCAGCTTAGTCGAGGTGAGCTCCTACAATGAGCAGTTCTTC
TRBV19	TRBJ1-2	14	-	-	CASPRLRSHWGYTF	TGTGCCAGCCCCCGTTTGAGATCCCATTGGGGCTACACCTTC
TRBV19	TRBJ1-5	12	-	-	CASSGFNQPQHF	TGTGCCAGTAGCGGGTTCAATCAGCCCCAGCATTTT
TRBV2	TRBJ2-7	21	-	TRBD2	CASRPNLFRDTGTSGRGEQYF	TGTGCCAGCAGGCCCAATCTCTTCCGGGACACCGGGACTAGCGGGAGAGGTGAGCAGTACTTC
TRBV2	TRBJ1-6	11	-	-	CASSIDSPLHF	TGTGCCAGCAGTATCGATTCACCCCTCCACTTT
TRBV7-8	TRBJ1-4	15	-	-	CASSLAGGFNEKLFF	TGTGCCAGCAGCTTAGCAGGAGGGTTTAATGAAAAACTGTTTTTT
TRBV4-3	TRBJ1-2	13	-	-	CASSHGGGYGYTF	TGCGCCAGCAGTCACGGCGGTGGGTATGGCTACACCTTC
TRBV5-3	TRBJ2-2	15	-	-	CARSYDQGSTGELFF	TGTGCCAGAAGCTACGACCAGGGATCCACCGGGGAGCTGTTTTTT
TRBV5-5	TRBJ2-7	16	-	-	CASSQWGGGSQDEQYF	TGTGCCAGCAGCCAATGGGGTGGTGGGAGTCAGGACGAGCAGTACTTC
TRBV16	TRBJ1-5	14	-	-	CASSQSARDQPQHF	TGTGCCAGCAGCCAATCCGCCAGGGATCAGCCCCAGCATTTT
TRBV27	TRBJ1-1	13	-	-	CASSPFQYTEAFF	TGTGCCAGCAGCCCTTTCCAGTACACTGAAGCTTTCTTT
TRBV28	TRBJ1-5	14	-	-	CASNRQDGNQPQHF	TGTGCCAGCAATAGACAGGACGGCAATCAGCCCCAGCATTTT